These T cell receptor beta chains were read from a single sample in a study of graft-versus-host responses after intestinal transplantation. Clones were sequenced by immunoSEQ multiplex PCR, and TCRdb holds only the in-frame ones, with some missing. This sample has tens of thousands of clones, with around 90% found just once. These receptors' antigens are unknown. Sequencing used unstimulated CD8+ T cells sorted from spleen or lymph node cells, obtained before transplant. All receptors come from a human donor who was the organ donor for an intestinal transplant. CDR3s leave out the opening cysteine and the closing phenylalanine or tryptophan.

V: TRBV18
CDR3: ASSPHLRANTEAF

V: TRBV28
CDR3: ASSLFSRFGTVHYYQPQH

V: TRBV4-1
CDR3: ASSAGWSGQNNQPQH

V: TRBV6-5
CDR3: ASSYVTPLTGNIQY

V: TRBV6-5
CDR3: ASSPGRASEKLF

V: TRBV28
CDR3: ASTLRPTSGGATGELF

V: TRBV4-3
CDR3: ASSPRNDRISTGELF

V: TRBV13
CDR3: ASSQGTMGNEQF

V: TRBV11-2
CDR3: ASSPNPDRVDYGYT

V: TRBV27
CDR3: ASSLSLFNQPQH

V: TRBV9
CDR3: ASSVGDANTGELF

V: TRBV6-1
CDR3: ASSPFQGYGYT

V: TRBV19
CDR3: ASSAGTMNTEAF

V: TRBV6-4
CDR3: ASSDGGGAVEQF

V: TRBV2
CDR3: ASNNGTGVGQPQH

V: TRBV9
CDR3: ASTQSGGQDTQY

V: TRBV5-1
CDR3: ASSIYPPLGLRTGELF

V: TRBV28
CDR3: ASAPSRAYNSPLH

V: TRBV2
CDR3: ASTGQPSRNSPLH

V: TRBV4-1
CDR3: ASSQSPGQQETQY

V: TRBV7-9
CDR3: ASSWGVGQETQY

V: TRBV14
CDR3: ASSQERTLTGYGYT

V: TRBV6-4
CDR3: ASGPGQGSTDTQY

V: TRBV28
CDR3: ASSPPPRVGGYT

V: TRBV27
CDR3: ASSSMNTGELF

V: TRBV4-1
CDR3: ASSQDGRGTDTQY

V: TRBV27
CDR3: ASSQGTGYGVT

V: TRBV13
CDR3: ASSPGQGPELF

V: TRBV5-6
CDR3: ASSPVRGGDTEAF

V: TRBV28
CDR3: ASSLYEELF

V: TRBV7-6
CDR3: ASSSGTGGAGTEAF

V: TRBV7-6
CDR3: ASSLSTGSAGNTIY

V: TRBV28
CDR3: ASGGRSSGNTIY

V: TRBV7-9
CDR3: ASSGRPGQTPVLT

V: TRBV16
CDR3: ASSQRGNQPQH

V: TRBV13
CDR3: ASSDRGQETQY

V: TRBV7-9
CDR3: ASSGGSNQPQH

V: TRBV15
CDR3: ATFNTDAGTGDEKLF

V: TRBV4-2
CDR3: ASSQDSGGATDTQY

V: TRBV25-1
CDR3: ASSDGGAGELF

V: TRBV7-2
CDR3: ASSLGVVAGQETQY

V: TRBV7-6
CDR3: ASSLGNRDSYINTEAF